Presented here are 32 T cell receptor beta chains from one specimen sequenced in a study of metastatic and nonmetastatic thyroid tumors. No patient received treatment before thyroid surgery. TCRdb re-analyzed the PCR reads using MiXCR. The sample includes about 16,000 clones, 25% to 30% of them seen just once. Sequences were obtained from tumor tissue. These receptors all stem from a male donor with papillary thyroid cancer or a benign thyroid nodule (not recorded which). Some clones in this sample may be carry-over from other donors' samples.

The chain joins TRBV11-2 to TRBJ2-1; 8 bases map to TRBD2. The J call may not be correct, given that the DNA end is closer to TRBJ2-7. The CDR3 spans 15 residues. Germline V gene sequence: CDR1 SGHAT, CDR2 FQNNGV. In DNA form, the CDR3 reads TGTGCCAGCAGCTTAGTTGCGGGAGGCCCTGGGGAGCAGTACTTC. It specifies CASSLVAGGPGEQYF.

V and J are TRBV4-3 and TRBJ1-2; no reliable D call. The V end lost 4 bases, the J end lost 8 bases, and 17 bases lay between the germline ends. This CDR3 comprises 14 residues. The V gene's germline CDR1 is LGHNA and CDR2 YSLEER. The CDR3 nucleotides read TGCGCCAGCAGCCCCGCGGGGTGGGTGTTGGGCTACACCTTC. Protein: CASSPAGWVLGYTF.

This clone occurred a few times. The gene calls are TRBV4-3 and TRBJ2-2; D not resolved. CDR3 size: 16 residues. The V end was cut by 1 base, the J end by 5 bases, with 14 bases between. Germline values: CDR1 LGHNA, CDR2 YSLEER. The CDR3 protein is CASSQVPAVQTGELFF. The CDR3 bases are TGCGCCAGCAGCCAAGTACCGGCCGTCCAGACCGGGGAGCTGTTTTTT.

This clone was counted ten times or more. The genes are TRBV11-2 and TRBJ2-5; D is undetermined. The CDR3 is 15 residues long. The germline gives CDR1 SGHAT, CDR2 FQNNGV. V dropped 0 bases and J dropped 6 bases, with 14 bases sitting between them. The CDR3 DNA follows: TGTGCCAGCAGCTTAGACGGGCCCCGTGGTAAGACCCAGTACTTC. Its translation: CASSLDGPRGKTQYF.

The genes are TRBV28 and TRBJ1-6; perhaps TRBD1 as D (5 bases). Germline CDR1 reads MDHEN; CDR2 reads SYDVKM. V lost 6 bases, J lost 11 bases, and 14 bases lay in between. The CDR3 is made up of 13 amino acids. The DNA of the CDR3 is TGTGCCAGCAGAGGCGGGGGTCCCCCACCCCTCCACTTT. It yields the protein CASRGGGPPPLHF.

The J gene is TRBJ2-7, the V gene TRBV5-1, with D perhaps matching TRBD1 or TRBD2 (7 bases each). The CDR3 consists of 14 residues. V was trimmed by 6 bases and J by 1 base, leaving 14 bases between them. Germline-derived CDR1 and CDR2 are SGHRS and YFSETQ. The CDR3 nucleotides are TGCGCCAGCATGATCAGGGGGGGATCCTACGAGCAGTACTTC. Its protein product is CASMIRGGSYEQYF. The whole variable domain, remainder taken from reference TRBV5-1 and TRBJ2-7, is KAGVTQTPRYLIKTRGQQVTLSCSPISGHRSVSWYQQTPGQGLQFLFEYFSETQRNKGNFPGRFSGRQFSNSRSEMNVSTLELGDSALYLCASMIRGGSYEQYFGPGTRLTVT.

In this sample, this clone is medium-sized. V usage is TRBV3-1 and J usage is TRBJ1-6; TRBD1 matches at 9 bases. The CDR3 has 14 residues. With V trimmed by 1 base and J by 10 bases, 2 bases remained unmatched. Germline assignment: CDR1 LGHDT and CDR2 YNNKEL (reference sequence). DNA of the CDR3: TGTGCCAGCAGCCAAGGGACAGGGGACTCACCCCTCCACTTT. Translating it yields CASSQGTGDSPLHF.

In this sample, this clone turned up many times. The rearrangement links TRBV5-4 to TRBJ2-1, with 9 bases aligning to TRBD1. The CDR3 covers 14 residues. Germline V gene lookup returns CDR1 SGHNT and CDR2 YYREEE (reference sequence). With V trimmed by 5 bases and J by 8 bases, 8 bases remained unmatched. Written as DNA, the CDR3 is TGTGCCAGCAGTATCCGGGGACAGGGCCATGAGCAGTTCTTC. Translation: CASSIRGQGHEQFF.

The chain uses TRBV12-3 or TRBV12-4 and TRBJ2-5, with 14 bases aligning to TRBD2. The CDR3 contains 17 residues. V was clipped by 7 bases and J by 5 bases; unmatched bases: 12. CDR3 DNA: TGTGCCAGCACCTCCGGACTAGCGGGAGGTCTCGTCGAGACCCAGTACTTC. This sequence encodes CASTSGLAGGLVETQYF.

This clone has ten or more counts. This sequence joins TRBV5-6 and TRBJ1-1; 10 bases are a match to TRBD1. The ends lost 4 bases at V and 3 bases at J; junction bases unmatched: 6. CDR3 length equals 15 residues. Germline loops: CDR1 SGHDT, CDR2 YYEEEE. DNA of the CDR3: TGTGCCAGCAGCGACACCGGACAGGGGGACACTGAAGCTTTCTTT. Encoded protein: CASSDTGQGDTEAFF.

This clone was observed at least ten times. A clone one base away is much larger, so this may be a read error. This chain joins TRBV27 and TRBJ1-1, with D possibly being TRBD1 (5 bases). The CDR3 sequence is 16 residues long. Between the trimmed V and J ends, which lost 6 bases and 2 bases, there was a span of 19 bases. Per the germline V gene, CDR1 is MNHEY and CDR2 is SMNVEV (reference sequence). This CDR3 reads CASREHPGAGNTEAFF. The CDR3 coding sequence is TGTGCCAGCAGAGAGCACCCCGGGGCTGGAAACACTGAAGCTTTCTTT.

This clone turned up a few times. This clone may be a read error of a much larger clone one base away. This chain connects TRBV24-1 to TRBJ2-1, with 9 bases fitting TRBD2. From germline, CDR1 is KGHDR and CDR2 SFDVKD. The CDR3 sequence is 15 residues long. The DNA for the CDR3 is TGTGCCACCGGGGCTAGCGGGATTTCCTACAATGGGCAGTTCTTC. As protein: CATGASGISYNGQFF.

This chain connects TRBV27 to TRBJ2-5; D is unclear. Germline CDR1 is MNHEY and CDR2 is SMNVEV (reference sequence). V lost 8 bases, J lost 3 bases, and 10 bases lay in between. CDR3 length equals 12 residues. The CDR3 is CASGLEKETQYF. The CDR3, as DNA: TGTGCCAGCGGGCTAGAGAAAGAGACCCAGTACTTC.

This clone was observed a handful of times. This could be a read error, since a much larger clone is one nucleotide away. Other DNA sequences in the same sample also yield this CDR3. V gene TRBV29-1 combines with J gene TRBJ1-1; the match to TRBD1 covers 9 bases. Looked up from germline, CDR1 is SQVTM and CDR2 is ANQGSEA. The CDR3 covers 14 residues. CDR3 DNA: TGCAGCGTTGCTGGTGACAGGGGGAACACTGAAGCCTTCTTT. Translated: CSVAGDRGNTEAFF.

At least ten counts were recorded for this clone. The final CDR3 position lacks the conserved phenylalanine or tryptophan, pointing to a likely read error. The CDR3 sequence: CASSLAYNEQFL. The DNA of the CDR3 is TGTGCCAGCAGCTTAGCTTACAATGAGCAGTTCCTC. V usage is TRBV11-3 and J usage is TRBJ2-1; no firm D call. The germline V gene has CDR1 SGHNT and CDR2 YENEEA. The CDR3 is made up of 12 amino acids. V dropped 1 base and J dropped 4 bases, with 2 bases sitting between them.

Within the sample, this clone is medium-sized. V usage is TRBV12-3 or TRBV12-4 and J usage is TRBJ1-2; D is uncertain. This CDR3 spans 15 amino acids. V was clipped by 7 bases and J by 4 bases, with 19 bases between them. CDR3 protein: CASTIAGMGFYGYTF. DNA for the CDR3: TGTGCCAGCACCATTGCGGGAATGGGTTTCTATGGCTACACCTTC.

This clone showed up just a few times. The chain uses TRBV6-2 or TRBV6-3 and TRBJ2-1, with TRBD2 matching over 14 bases. This CDR3 is built from 16 residues. Germline trimming cut 5 bases from V and 0 bases from J; bases unmatched to any gene: 0. CDR1 is MNHEY and CDR2 is SVGEGT in the germline V gene. This CDR3 is CASSGTSGSSYNEQFF. In DNA form, the CDR3 reads TGTGCCAGCAGTGGGACTAGCGGGAGCTCCTACAATGAGCAGTTCTTC.

The chain couples TRBV5-4 to TRBJ1-2, with 8 bases matching TRBD1. Germline V gene data show CDR1 as SGHNT and CDR2 as YYREEE (reference sequence). The CDR3 loop spans 17 amino acids. V lost 0 bases and J lost 5; bases outside the gene matches: 12. The CDR3 bases are TGTGCCAGCAGCTTGGTGGCAGGGGGCGCTGGATTATATGGCTACACCTTC. This gives the protein CASSLVAGGAGLYGYTF.

The chain joins TRBV6-4 to TRBJ1-1; D remains ambiguous. V lost 0 bases and J 5 bases, leaving 7 bases between the germline ends. CDR1 and CDR2 (germline): MRHNA, SNTAGT. The CDR3 extends over 13 amino acids. The DNA for the CDR3 is TGTGCCAGCAGTGACTCTAGTATGACTGAAGCTTTCTTT. This encodes CASSDSSMTEAFF.

V usage is TRBV6-1 and J usage is TRBJ1-4; 10 positions agree with TRBD1. The V gene's germline CDR1 is MNHNS and CDR2 SASEGT. The CDR3 is 14 residues long. Trimming removed 6 bases from V and 4 bases from J; junction bases left unmatched: 2. CDR3: CASRTGGDNEKLFF. The CDR3 DNA is TGTGCCAGCAGGACAGGGGGCGATAATGAAAAACTGTTTTTT.

This clone was counted a single time. V and J are TRBV11-2 and TRBJ1-1; D may be TRBD1 (6 bases). Trimming removed 2 bases at V and 0 bases at J, with 16 bases between. CDR3 size: 17 residues. Looked up from germline, CDR1 is SGHAT and CDR2 is FQNNGV. The CDR3 nucleotides are TGTGCCAGCAGCTTATGGGGGCGTGGAAGAATGAACACTGAAGCTTTCTTT. It encodes CASSLWGRGRMNTEAFF.

The chain joins TRBV20-1 to TRBJ2-7; D might be TRBD2 (6 bases). V was pared by 2 bases and J by 0 bases, with 8 bases between. Germline values: CDR1 DFQATT, CDR2 SNEGSKA (reference sequence). The CDR3 has 13 residues. The DNA for the CDR3 is TGCAGTGCTAGAAGGGACTTCTCCTACGAGCAGTACTTC. The encoded protein is CSARRDFSYEQYF.

This clone was counted between two and nine times. The gene calls are TRBV19 and TRBJ2-7; D is possibly TRBD1 or TRBD2 (6 bases each). This CDR3 has 13 amino acids. Germline-derived CDR1 and CDR2 are LNHDA and SQIVND (reference sequence). Trimming shortened V by 6 bases and J by 6 bases, and 15 bases separated the two germline ends. CDR3 loop: CASRGGAAGEQYF. CDR3 nucleotides: TGTGCCAGTAGGGGGGGCGCGGCGGGCGAGCAGTACTTC.

The chain is built from TRBV6-2 or TRBV6-3 and TRBJ2-7, with 8 nucleotides matching TRBD2. The ends lost 0 bases at V and 4 bases at J; junction bases unmatched: 11. The CDR3 totals 17 residues. Germline V lookup: CDR1 MNHEY, CDR2 SVGEGT. The CDR3 region is CASSYSMWGLGAYEQYF. The CDR3 DNA reads TGTGCCAGCAGTTACTCGATGTGGGGACTAGGGGCGTACGAGCAGTACTTC.

This clone has at least ten counts. Other nucleotide sequences in the sample specify the same CDR3. The V call is TRBV18, the J call TRBJ2-7, with a weak D call TRBD1 (5 bases). Germline values: CDR1 KGHSH, CDR2 LQKENI. V lost 2 bases and J 6 bases, leaving 20 bases between the germline ends. This CDR3 is 16 amino acids long. The CDR3 DNA reads as TGTGCCAGCTCACCAGAGCGCAGGGCTAATCGGCGCGAGCAGTACTTC. Encoded protein: CASSPERRANRREQYF.

This chain uses TRBV5-1 with TRBJ1-2, with D unresolved. CDR3 size: 12 residues. Germline V gene data show CDR1 as SGHRS and CDR2 as YFSETQ. V was cut by 5 bases and J by 4 bases, with 9 bases left in between. CDR3 residues: CASRRDVYGYTF. The CDR3 nucleotides are TGCGCCAGCAGGCGAGACGTCTATGGCTACACCTTC.

The V gene is TRBV18, the J gene TRBJ1-3; D possibly corresponds to TRBD1 (6 bases). The CDR3 is 16 residues long. With 3 bases removed from V and 4 bases from J, the gap between germline ends came to 16 bases. Per germline, CDR1 KGHSH and CDR2 LQKENI. The CDR3 nucleotides are TGTGCCAGCTCACCCAACTCAGGGGACGTAGGAAACACCATATATTTT. It codes for CASSPNSGDVGNTIYF.

This clone was found many times. J is TRBJ1-1 and V is TRBV5-4; D possibly corresponds to TRBD1 (6 bases). Germline V lookup: CDR1 SGHNT, CDR2 YYREEE (reference sequence). V was clipped by 3 bases and J by 4 bases, with 16 bases between them. The CDR3 spans 15 residues. The DNA for the CDR3 is TGTGCCAGCAGCTCCACAGGGTCGCGGGGCACTGAAGCTTTCTTT. This gives the protein CASSSTGSRGTEAFF.

This sequence joins TRBV2 and TRBJ2-3; D is possibly TRBD2 (5 bases). The CDR3 loop spans 15 amino acids. Germline loops: CDR1 SNHLY, CDR2 FYNNEI. The V gene lost 6 bases and the J gene lost 1 base, with 14 bases spanning the gap. The CDR3 here is CASSPRADGTDTQYF. The CDR3, as DNA: TGTGCCAGCAGCCCCAGAGCGGACGGCACAGATACGCAGTATTTT.

This clone was counted at least ten times. The gene calls are TRBV20-1 and TRBJ2-1, with 7 bases lining up with TRBD1. This CDR3 spans 13 amino acids. V was pared by 7 bases and J by 4 bases, with 7 bases of the junction left unmatched. Germline loops: CDR1 DFQATT, CDR2 SNEGSKA (reference sequence). CDR3: CSVSGQSYNEQFF. The CDR3 DNA is TGCAGTGTCTCGGGACAGAGTTACAATGAGCAGTTCTTC.

The chain couples TRBV4-3 to TRBJ2-1; 7 bases line up with TRBD2. Germline V gene data show CDR1 as LGHNA and CDR2 as YSLEER. V was pared by 3 bases and J by 2 bases, with 4 bases of the junction left unmatched. CDR3 length equals 15 residues. CDR3 in amino acids: CASSHLTSTYNEQFF. In DNA, the CDR3 is TGCGCCAGCAGCCACCTGACTAGCACCTACAATGAGCAGTTCTTC.

This clone was seen many times. Here the CDR3 DNA reads TGCAGTGCTAGAGAGGGGACTAGAGATCGGGCAGATACGCAGTATTTT. This codes for CSAREGTRDRADTQYF. This chain uses TRBV20-1 with TRBJ2-3; 8 bases agree with TRBD2. Germline-derived CDR1 and CDR2 are DFQATT and SNEGSKA (reference sequence). This CDR3 comprises 16 residues. V lost 0 bases to trimming and J lost 4 bases; unmatched junction nucleotides: 9.